This T cell receptor beta chain came from a study of CD8+CD57+ T cells in acquired aplastic anemia. About the research overall: The study obtained an average of 3.2 ug of DNA from sorted CD4+ and CD8+ cells.

General observations from the study: The study identified twenty-nine CD8+ CDR3 sequences shared by patients and controls.

The CDR3 has 15 amino acids. V lost 6 bases and J lost 0, with 13 bases in between. Per germline, CDR1 MNHNS and CDR2 SASEGT. In its sample, this clonotype was seen many times. What it binds is unknown. Genomic DNA acted as the template from which TCR beta VDJ combination and CDR3 sequence profiling were carried out. TCRdb redid the calling of the reads with MiXCR, one entry per CDR3 protein. Counted here are 150,000 to 200,000 distinct CDR3 sequences, 45% to 50% occurring once; the ten biggest clones make up 2.9%. Sequencing was carried out using sorted CD4+, CD8+, or CD8+CD57+ T cells (not recorded which) from PBMCs. The clonotype was recovered from a human donor in good health. The chain links TRBV6-1 to TRBJ2-3, with TRBD1 as a possible D gene (6 bases). The CDR3 protein is CASRPDRRSTDTQYF. CDR3 DNA sequence: TGTGCCAGCAGACCAGACAGGAGGAGCACAGATACGCAGTATTTT.